This T cell receptor (beta chain) emerged from a study of cytomegalovirus exposure and HLA in healthy donors. The overall study: Most genotyped donors, about four fifths of 398, had Caucasian-associated genetic ancestry. Points from the study as a whole: A missense DCLRE1C variant was associated with V- and J-gene trimming of TCR beta chains in a later analysis, and an independent cohort replicated the association.

Of note for this clone: Its antigen remains unknown.

Germline V gene sequence: CDR1 MNHNY, CDR2 SVGAGI (reference sequence). V shed 2 bases and J shed 4 bases, with 4 bases lying between them. The CDR3 consists of 12 residues. The PCR made use of 60 Vbeta and 13 Jbeta primers. Here immunoSEQ multiplex PCR was the method, and the copy in TCRdb shows in-frame clones only, minus some. The sample has 140,000 or so clones; 80% are singletons. What was sequenced was PBMCs. The chain links TRBV6-6 to TRBJ2-3; no firm D call. The clonotype was recovered from a man aged 35-49 years in good health and CMV-seronegative. The CDR3 sequence: CASSYPSDTQYF. CDR3 coding DNA: TGTGCCAGCAGTTACCCCTCAGATACGCAGTATTTT.